Here is one TCR beta chain with its context. Its antigen is still unknown. The V and J ends lost 5 bases and 0 bases, in that order; junction bases with no gene match: 7. The CDR3 consists of 15 residues. Germline V gives CDR1 SGHVS, CDR2 FQNEAQ. PCR used 60 Vbeta primers and 13 Jbeta primers. Profiling relied on immunoSEQ multiplex PCR, and the TCRdb table lists in-frame clones only, not all of them. Of around 200,000 clones in the sample, over 75% are singletons; the top ten hold 10% to 13%. These data belong to a study of cytomegalovirus exposure and HLA in healthy donors. Study-wide background: In terms of ancestry, the Caucasian-associated cluster contained 75% to 90% of the 300 to 400 genotyped donors. The study's findings and limits: A previous analysis found most TCR beta V segments productive roughly 87% or roughly 30% of the time. Presence/absence comparisons presumed near-even sequencing depth among donors.

This receptor was obtained from a woman aged 50 to 60 in good health and CMV-seropositive. The rearrangement joins TRBV7-8 to TRBJ2-7; 7 bases match TRBD1. Sequencing input: PBMCs. CDR3 in amino acids: CASSPPDRSSYEQYF. CDR3 coding DNA: TGTGCCAGCAGCCCCCCGGACAGGAGCTCCTACGAGCAGTACTTC.